Listed here are 5 T cell receptor beta chains from one sample, sequenced in a study of OX40 agonist ivuxolimab in advanced cancers. Generated by immunoSEQ multiplex PCR, the TCRdb table keeps only in-frame clones and is missing some. In the table there are under 80,000 clones, approximately 88% of which are singletons. The sample consisted of CD4+ or CD8+ T cells sorted from blood, taken in a trial of the OX40 agonist ivuxolimab. These receptors all stem from an adult with an advanced solid tumor such as melanoma, head and neck, liver or kidney cancer.

Here the CDR3 reads CASSLAGTRGETQYF. The CDR3 DNA reads as TGTGCCAGCAGCTTGGCGGGCACCCGCGGTGAGACCCAGTACTTC. J is TRBJ2-5 and V is TRBV5-5; D is unclear. V lost 0 bases and J 5 bases, leaving 14 bases between the germline ends. Germline assignment: CDR1 SGHKS and CDR2 YYEKEE (reference sequence). There are 15 residues in the CDR3.

The chain has TRBV6-1 and TRBJ2-7; no definite D call. The CDR3 length is 15 residues. Trimming left V 4 bases short and J 3 bases short, with 16 bases between. CDR1 is MNHNS, CDR2 SASEGT, per germline. In nucleotides, the CDR3 is TGTGCCAGCAGTGTTAGCCCCGGAACCAACTACGAGCAGTACTTC. Its protein product is CASSVSPGTNYEQYF.

This clone was seen a single time. This sequence joins TRBV6-5 and TRBJ1-2; a weak D match, TRBD1 (6 bases). In germline, CDR1 is MNHEY, CDR2 SVGAGI. The length of the CDR3 is 14 residues. V was trimmed by 5 bases and J by 5 bases, leaving 15 bases between them. Here the CDR3 reads CASSPLRGSYGYTF. The DNA of the CDR3 is TGTGCCAGCAGTCCTCTCAGGGGTTCATATGGCTACACCTTC.

The chain carries TRBV29-1 and TRBJ2-1; no clear D gene. Trimming stripped 1 base from V and 1 base from J, with 11 bases between. This CDR3 is 15 amino acids long. CDR1 is SQVTM, CDR2 ANQGSEA, per germline. DNA for the CDR3: TGCAGCGTTGAAGGGAACGTGGGTTCCTACAATGAGCAGTTCTTC. Translated: CSVEGNVGSYNEQFF.

This chain links TRBV19 with TRBJ1-1; no clear D gene. Germline loops: CDR1 LNHDA, CDR2 SQIVND (reference sequence). This CDR3 contains 15 residues. V lost 3 bases and J lost 0, with 11 bases in between. CDR3 sequence reads: CASSIHRSMNTEAFF. Here the CDR3 DNA reads TGTGCCAGTAGTATTCACAGAAGCATGAACACTGAAGCTTTCTTT.